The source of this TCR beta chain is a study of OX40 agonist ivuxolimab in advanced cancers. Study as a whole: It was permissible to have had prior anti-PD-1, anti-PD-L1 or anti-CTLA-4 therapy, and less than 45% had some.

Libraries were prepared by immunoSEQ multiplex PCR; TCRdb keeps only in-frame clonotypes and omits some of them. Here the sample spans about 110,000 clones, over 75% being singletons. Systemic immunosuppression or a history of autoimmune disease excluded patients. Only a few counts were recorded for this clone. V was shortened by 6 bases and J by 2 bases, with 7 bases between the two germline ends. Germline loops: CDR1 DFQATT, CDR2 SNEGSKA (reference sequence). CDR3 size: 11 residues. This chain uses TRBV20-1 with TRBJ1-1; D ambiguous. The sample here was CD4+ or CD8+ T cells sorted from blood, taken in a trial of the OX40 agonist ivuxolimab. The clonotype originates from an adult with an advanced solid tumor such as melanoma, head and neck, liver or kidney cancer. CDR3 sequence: CSADDNTEAFF. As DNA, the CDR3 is TGCAGTGCGGACGACAACACTGAAGCTTTCTTT.